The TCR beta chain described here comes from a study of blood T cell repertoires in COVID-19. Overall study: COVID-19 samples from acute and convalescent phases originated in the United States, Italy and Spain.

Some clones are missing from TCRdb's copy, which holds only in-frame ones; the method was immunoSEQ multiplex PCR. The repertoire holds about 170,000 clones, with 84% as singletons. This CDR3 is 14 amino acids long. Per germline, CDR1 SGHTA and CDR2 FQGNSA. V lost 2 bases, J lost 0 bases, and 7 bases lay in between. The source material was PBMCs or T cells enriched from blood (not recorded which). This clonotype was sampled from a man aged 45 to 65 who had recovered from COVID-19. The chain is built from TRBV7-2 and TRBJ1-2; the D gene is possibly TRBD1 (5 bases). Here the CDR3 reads CASSLPGANYGYTF. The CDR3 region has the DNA TGTGCCAGCAGCTTACCGGGGGCTAACTATGGCTACACCTTC.